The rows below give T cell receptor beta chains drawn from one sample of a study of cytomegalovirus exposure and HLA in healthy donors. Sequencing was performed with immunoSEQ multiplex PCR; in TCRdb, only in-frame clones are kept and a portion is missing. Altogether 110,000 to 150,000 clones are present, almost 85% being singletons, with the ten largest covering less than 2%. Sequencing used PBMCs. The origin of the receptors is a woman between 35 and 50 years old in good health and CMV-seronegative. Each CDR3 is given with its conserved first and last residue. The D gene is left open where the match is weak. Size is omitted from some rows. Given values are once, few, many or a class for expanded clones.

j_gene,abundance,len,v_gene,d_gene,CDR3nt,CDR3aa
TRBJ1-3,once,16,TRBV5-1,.,TGCGCCAGCAGCGAGGAAGGCTGGAGCTCTGGAAACACCATATATTTT,CASSEEGWSSGNTIYF
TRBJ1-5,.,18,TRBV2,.,TGTGCCAGCAGCGGAACAGGGTTTCAGTCCTATGGCAATCAGCCCCAGCATTTT,CASSGTGFQSYGNQPQHF
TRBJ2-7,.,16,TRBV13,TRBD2,TGTGCCAGCAGCTTAGTGCGACTAGCGACCTCCTACGAGCAGTACTTC,CASSLVRLATSYEQYF
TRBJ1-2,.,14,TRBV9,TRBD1,TGTGCCAGCAGCGCCCGGAGACAGGGTTATGGCTACACCTTC,CASSARRQGYGYTF
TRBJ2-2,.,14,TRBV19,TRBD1,TGTGCCAGTAGTATCCGGGACAGGGCCGGGGAGCTGTTTTTT,CASSIRDRAGELFF
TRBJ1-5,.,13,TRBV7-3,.,TGTGCCAGCAGCTTTTCCCCGGGTCAGCCCCAGCATTTT,CASSFSPGQPQHF
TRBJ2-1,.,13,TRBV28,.,TGTGCCAGCAGTTTTTTAAGGGGGGGTGAGCAGTTCTTC,CASSFLRGGEQFF
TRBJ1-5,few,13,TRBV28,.,TGTGCCAGCAGTTCAGGCCCGACCCAGCCCCAGCATTTT,CASSSGPTQPQHF
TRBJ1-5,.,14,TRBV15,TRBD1,TGTGCCACCAAAACCGGGACAGGGGGTCAGCCCCAGCATTTT,CATKTGTGGQPQHF
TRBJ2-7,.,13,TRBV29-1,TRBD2,TGCAGCGTTGATCGGGCGGGAGGGACCCGACAGGACTTC,CSVDRAGGTRQDF
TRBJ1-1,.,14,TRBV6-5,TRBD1,TGTGCCAGCAGTCCTCCACTCGGACAGGGGGAAGCTTTCTTT,CASSPPLGQGEAFF
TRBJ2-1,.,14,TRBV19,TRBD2,TGTGCCAGTAGTATAGACGGGAGGGTTAATGAGCAGTTCTTC,CASSIDGRVNEQFF
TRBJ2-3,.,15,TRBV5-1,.,TGCGCCAGCAGACCGACAGGAGAATTCACAGATACGCAGTATTTT,CASRPTGEFTDTQYF
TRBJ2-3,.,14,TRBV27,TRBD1,TGTGCCAGCAGGATTGGACAGGGCACAGATACGCAGTATTTT,CASRIGQGTDTQYF
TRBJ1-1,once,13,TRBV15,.,TGTGCCACCAGCCGAACACAGAACACTGAAGCTTTCTTT,CATSRTQNTEAFF
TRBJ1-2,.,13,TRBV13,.,TGTGCCAGCAGCTCCCAGGGAGGGTATGGCTACACCTTC,CASSSQGGYGYTF
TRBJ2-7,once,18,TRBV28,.,TGTGCCAGCAGTTTCCAGGGGTCGGGATCGCTCGGGGTCTACGAGCAGTACTTC,CASSFQGSGSLGVYEQYF
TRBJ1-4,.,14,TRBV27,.,TGTGCCAGCAGTTTAGGAGTTAATAATGAAAAACTGTTTTTT,CASSLGVNNEKLFF
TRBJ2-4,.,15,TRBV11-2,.,TGTGCCAGCAGCCCTCCTGTAGGAGGGGAAAACATTCAGTACTTC,CASSPPVGGENIQYF
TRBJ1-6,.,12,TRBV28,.,TGTGCCAGCAGTCCGGTCGGTTCACCCCTCCACTTT,CASSPVGSPLHF
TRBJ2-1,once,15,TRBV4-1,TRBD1,TGCGCCAGCAGCCCCAGGGGGCATCGGGACAATGAGCAGTTCTTC,CASSPRGHRDNEQFF
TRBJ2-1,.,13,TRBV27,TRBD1,TGTGCCAGCCGGGACAGGTTGGTCAATGAGCAGTTCTTC,CASRDRLVNEQFF
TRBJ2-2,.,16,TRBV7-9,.,TGTGCCAGCAGTTTACCCTGGGCGGAGGACACCGGGGAGCTGTTTTTT,CASSLPWAEDTGELFF
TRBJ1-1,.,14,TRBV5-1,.,TGCGCCAGCAGCGTAGGAACAGTGAACACTGAAGCTTTCTTT,CASSVGTVNTEAFF
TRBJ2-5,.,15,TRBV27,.,TGTGCCAGCAGTTTTTCCCGACAGTCACAAGAGACCCAGTACTTC,CASSFSRQSQETQYF
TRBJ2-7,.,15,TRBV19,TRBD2,TGTGCCAGTAGGTCCATAGGGACTAGGAACGGCGAGCAGTACTTC,CASRSIGTRNGEQYF
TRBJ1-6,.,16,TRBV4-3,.,TGCGCCAGCAGCCAAGAAATCGTCAACAGCCTTTCACCCCTCCACTTT,CASSQEIVNSLSPLHF
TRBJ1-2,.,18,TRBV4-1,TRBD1,TGCGCCAGCAGCCAACCCGTCCTTCGGGACAGGGGGCACTATGGCTACACCTTC,CASSQPVLRDRGHYGYTF
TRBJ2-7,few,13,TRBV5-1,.,TGCGCCAGCAGCCCCGCGGACTCCTACGAGCAGTACTTC,CASSPADSYEQYF
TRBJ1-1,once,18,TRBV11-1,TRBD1,TGTGCCAGCAGCTTGACGGGTTTAAGGACAGGGGGAGTCACTGAAGCTTTCTTT,CASSLTGLRTGGVTEAFF
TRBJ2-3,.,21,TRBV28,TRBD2,TGTGCCAGCAGTTTATGGGGGAGCTGGACTAGCGGGGAGAGGACCACAGATACGCAGTATTTT,CASSLWGSWTSGERTTDTQYF
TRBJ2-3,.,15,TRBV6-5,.,TGTGCCAGCAGTTACTTGGAGAGAGGCACAGATACGCAGTATTTT,CASSYLERGTDTQYF
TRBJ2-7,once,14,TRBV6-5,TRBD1,TGTGCCAGCAGGCGGGACAGGGGGTCCTACGAGCAGTACTTC,CASRRDRGSYEQYF
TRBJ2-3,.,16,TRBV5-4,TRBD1,TGTGCCAGCAGCTTGAACAGGGGGCGAGTGACAGATACGCAGTATTTT,CASSLNRGRVTDTQYF
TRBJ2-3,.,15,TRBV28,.,TGTGCCAGCAGTCTTGGGGGGACTAGCACAGATACGCAGTATTTT,CASSLGGTSTDTQYF
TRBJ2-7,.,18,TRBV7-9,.,TGTGCCAGCAGCCTTCCCACTTACGCCGGAGTGTCCTCCTACGAGCAGTACTTC,CASSLPTYAGVSSYEQYF
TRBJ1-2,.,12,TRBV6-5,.,TGTGCCAGCAGTTCGTACCGGGGGGGCTACACCTTC,CASSSYRGGYTF
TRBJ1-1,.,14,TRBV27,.,TGTGCCAGCAGGGACAGCCCCGTGTACACTGAAGCTTTCTTT,CASRDSPVYTEAFF
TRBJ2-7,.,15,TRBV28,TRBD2,TGTGCCAGCAGTGGGACTAGCGGGAGGGCTGGCGAGCAGTACTTC,CASSGTSGRAGEQYF
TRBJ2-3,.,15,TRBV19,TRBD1,TGTGCCAGTAGTCCTGGACAGGGGCGCACAGATACGCAGTATTTT,CASSPGQGRTDTQYF
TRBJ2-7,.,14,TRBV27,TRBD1,TGTGCCAGCAGTTTAATCGCAGGGGGCTACGAGCAGTACTTC,CASSLIAGGYEQYF